A single sample gave rise to the 31 T cell receptor beta chains below, sequenced in a study of blood T cell repertoires in COVID-19. Libraries were prepared by immunoSEQ multiplex PCR; TCRdb keeps only in-frame clonotypes and omits some of them. The sample contains fewer than 85,000 clones, 80% to 90% of which appear only once. The sequenced sample consisted of peripheral blood. The receptors stem from a woman at least 80 years old with active or convalescent COVID-19.

The chain combines TRBV7-2 with TRBJ2-1; the D is unclear. Germline lookup yields CDR1 SGHTA and CDR2 FQGNSA. V gave up 6 bases and J gave up 5 bases, with 11 bases separating them. The CDR3 loop spans 13 amino acids. The CDR3 coding sequence is TGTGCCAGCAGTCCACTTTACGACAATGAGCAGTTCTTC. Protein product: CASSPLYDNEQFF.

The genes are TRBV27 and TRBJ2-3; TRBD2 might be the D (7 bases). The CDR3 contains 17 residues. CDR1 and CDR2 from the germline V gene are MNHEY and SMNVEV (reference sequence). Trimming removed 1 base from V and 9 bases from J, with 23 bases in between. The DNA of the CDR3 is TGTGCCAGCAGTTTATATAAGGTGGGGGGGCCCGCGGAAACGCAGTATTTT. Translation gives CASSLYKVGGPAETQYF.

This chain links TRBV19 with TRBJ2-4; D is possibly TRBD1 (6 bases). This CDR3 is built from 15 residues. Germline V gene sequence: CDR1 LNHDA, CDR2 SQIVND (reference sequence). Between the trimmed V and J ends, which lost 5 bases and 1 base, there was a span of 12 bases. The CDR3 region has the DNA TGTGCCAGTAGTCAAACAGGGTACGCCAAAAACATTCAGTACTTC. Translating gives CASSQTGYAKNIQYF.

J is TRBJ1-6 and V is TRBV2; the D gene is possibly TRBD1 (6 bases). Trimming took off 6 bases at V and 5 bases at J, with 20 bases between the two ends. Germline lookup yields CDR1 SNHLY and CDR2 FYNNEI. This CDR3 spans 17 amino acids. The CDR3 sequence is CASRSRRSGQDNSPLHF. The CDR3 DNA sequence: TGTGCCAGCAGGTCAAGGAGGTCGGGACAAGATAATTCACCCCTCCACTTT.

The chain is built from TRBV7-2 and TRBJ1-2, with a weak D call TRBD1 (6 bases). Per germline, CDR1 SGHTA and CDR2 FQGNSA. This CDR3 contains 13 residues. Trimming removed 5 bases from V and 4 bases from J, with 11 bases in between. The CDR3 DNA follows: TGTGCCAGCAGCCTGGGACACATCTATGGCTACACCTTC. This gives the protein CASSLGHIYGYTF.

This clone has only one observation. The V and J genes are TRBV11-3 and TRBJ2-1, with D possibly being TRBD1 (5 bases). This CDR3 is 14 amino acids long. V was trimmed by 5 bases and J by 5 bases, leaving 13 bases between them. The V gene's germline CDR1 is SGHNT and CDR2 YENEEA. In nucleotides, the CDR3 is TGTGCCAGCAGCCCTCGTTTAGGGGACAATGAGCAGTTCTTC. Protein sequence: CASSPRLGDNEQFF.

The V and J genes are TRBV6-4 and TRBJ1-4; 9 bases agree with TRBD1. V dropped 3 bases and J dropped 5; count of bases not matched to a gene: 7. This CDR3 has 16 residues. Germline V gene lookup returns CDR1 MRHNA and CDR2 SNTAGT. CDR3 residues: CASSEEDRGENEKLFF. DNA of the CDR3: TGTGCCAGCAGTGAGGAAGACAGGGGGGAAAATGAAAAACTGTTTTTT.

The chain joins TRBV3-1 (or the pseudogene TRBV3-2) to TRBJ2-5; the match to TRBD1 covers 7 bases. CDR3 length: 19 residues. Germline loops: CDR1 LGHDT, CDR2 YNNKEL (reference sequence). With 4 bases clipped from V and 0 bases from J, the junction kept 17 bases outside the gene matches. The CDR3 spells CASSRKVYFGTEYQETQYF. CDR3 nucleotide sequence: TGTGCCAGCAGCCGAAAGGTATACTTCGGGACAGAGTACCAAGAGACCCAGTACTTC.

The chain has TRBV5-5 and TRBJ2-1; 8 bases line up with TRBD1. Looked up from germline, CDR1 is SGHKS and CDR2 is YYEKEE (reference sequence). The CDR3 extends over 14 amino acids. V lost 4 bases and J lost 9; bases outside the gene matches: 9. The CDR3 nucleotides are TGTGCCAGCAGCAGGCCAGGGGGCATTAGTGAGCAGTTCTTC. Amino acid sequence: CASSRPGGISEQFF.

This clone has a handful of counts. This chain connects TRBV4-3 to TRBJ2-2; weak D call: TRBD1 (6 bases). Germline assignment: CDR1 LGHNA and CDR2 YSLEER. This CDR3 comprises 16 residues. Between the trimmed V and J ends, which lost 2 bases and 2 bases, there was a span of 12 bases. The CDR3 loop is CASSQTGTLNTGELFF. CDR3 in DNA: TGCGCCAGCAGCCAAACCGGGACACTAAACACCGGGGAGCTGTTTTTT.

This chain joins TRBV7-6 and TRBJ2-7; a possible D gene is TRBD1 (5 bases). The length of the CDR3 is 15 residues. Trimming cost V 4 bases and J 6 bases, with 19 bases left between them. In germline, CDR1 is SGHVS, CDR2 FNYEAQ. The chain's CDR3 is CASSSRDGSGAEQYF. DNA of the CDR3: TGTGCCAGCAGCTCCCGCGATGGATCTGGGGCCGAGCAGTACTTC.

The chain has TRBV10-2 and TRBJ2-1; TRBD1 matches at 7 bases. CDR1 and CDR2 (germline): WSHSY, SAAADI. The CDR3 spans 16 residues. The V and J ends lost 6 bases and 6 bases, in that order; junction bases with no gene match: 14. CDR3 in amino acids: CASSPKGAGGFNEQFF. The CDR3 DNA reads TGCGCCAGCAGCCCCAAGGGGGCAGGGGGATTCAATGAGCAGTTCTTC.

This chain links TRBV2 with TRBJ2-2, with 8 positions matching TRBD1. The trim removed 6 bases at V and 8 bases at J, leaving 8 bases unmatched. CDR3 length: 14 amino acids. In germline, CDR1 is SNHLY, CDR2 FYNNEI. CDR3 in amino acids: CASRLGRGQGELFF. CDR3 sequence (DNA): TGTGCCAGCAGATTGGGCAGGGGGCAGGGGGAGCTGTTTTTT.

The chain employs TRBV6-5 and TRBJ1-2; 9 nucleotides match TRBD1. The trim removed 6 bases at V and 7 bases at J, leaving 3 bases unmatched. This CDR3 has 12 residues. CDR1 is MNHEY and CDR2 is SVGAGI in the germline V gene. In nucleotides, the CDR3 is TGTGCCAGCAGAGACAGGGGGTCTGGCTACACCTTC. Protein sequence: CASRDRGSGYTF.

The chain joins TRBV15 to TRBJ2-7; no reliable D call. The CDR3 runs to 13 residues. Germline V gene sequence: CDR1 LNHNV, CDR2 YYDKDF (reference sequence). Trimming left V 0 bases short and J 2 bases short, with 5 bases between. CDR3: CATSREPAYEQYF. The CDR3 DNA sequence: TGTGCCACCAGCAGAGAGCCGGCCTACGAGCAGTACTTC. The full variable domain, completed using reference TRBV15 and TRBJ2-7, is DAMVIQNPRYQVTQFGKPVTLSCSQTLNHNVMYWYQQKSSQAPKLLFHYYDKDFNNEADTPDNFQSRRPNTSFCFLDIRSPGLGDTAMYLCATSREPAYEQYFGPGTRLTVT.

This chain uses TRBV3-1 (or the pseudogene TRBV3-2) with TRBJ1-5, with D maybe TRBD1 (6 bases). CDR3 length: 15 amino acids. Germline V gene sequence: CDR1 LGHDT, CDR2 YNNKEL (reference sequence). V was pared by 0 bases and J by 3 bases, with 9 bases between. The DNA of the CDR3 is TGTGCCAGCAGCCAAGATTTGGGGGCCAATCAGCCCCAGCATTTT. Translating it yields CASSQDLGANQPQHF.

The chain couples TRBV11-2 to TRBJ2-7, with D maybe TRBD1 (6 bases). CDR1 and CDR2 from the germline V gene are SGHAT and FQNNGV. The CDR3 totals 13 residues. Deletions cut 5 bases from V and 7 bases from J, with 15 bases between. The CDR3 bases are TGTGCCAGCAGCGTGGGGGCCCCCCGGGAGCAGTACTTC. This translates into CASSVGAPREQYF.

The chain links TRBV5-1 to TRBJ1-2; 10 positions match TRBD1. Germline assignment: CDR1 SGHRS and CDR2 YFSETQ. The CDR3 contains 16 residues. Trimming cost V 3 bases and J 4 bases; bases outside gene matches: 9. In nucleotides, the CDR3 is TGCGCCAGCAGCTCGGGCCCGGACAGGGGGGTCTATGGCTACACCTTC. Residues: CASSSGPDRGVYGYTF.

The chain joins TRBV19 to TRBJ2-2; 7 bases are shared with TRBD1. This CDR3 spans 16 amino acids. Germline CDR1 is LNHDA and CDR2 is SQIVND (reference sequence). J was trimmed by 0 bases and V by 5 bases; bases with no gene match: 6. The CDR3 nucleotides are TGTGCCAGTAGTCCCCTGACAGGGACGAACACCGGGGAGCTGTTTTTT. This encodes CASSPLTGTNTGELFF.

The chain links TRBV29-1 to TRBJ2-2; 9 bases are shared with TRBD1. The ends lost 6 bases at V and 0 bases at J; junction bases unmatched: 5. This CDR3 spans 15 amino acids. Looked up from germline, CDR1 is SQVTM and CDR2 is ANQGSEA. DNA for the CDR3: TGCAGCGTAACAGGGGGCGTCGCGAACACCGGGGAGCTGTTTTTT. Its translation: CSVTGGVANTGELFF.

The rearrangement uses TRBV7-9 and TRBJ1-4, with 9 bases identical to TRBD1. The V gene end was trimmed by 2 bases and the J gene end by 4 bases; junction bases not matched to a gene: 5. The V gene's germline CDR1 is SEHNR and CDR2 FQNEAQ (reference sequence). The CDR3 consists of 16 residues. The CDR3 DNA reads as TGTGCCAGCAGCTTATCCTCGGGACAGGGTAATGAAAAACTGTTTTTT. Its protein product is CASSLSSGQGNEKLFF.

V and J are TRBV27 and TRBJ1-2; D unclear. CDR3 size: 13 residues. Germline V gene data show CDR1 as MNHEY and CDR2 as SMNVEV (reference sequence). V gave up 2 bases and J gave up 1 base, with 5 bases separating them. The CDR3 nucleotides read TGTGCCAGCAGTTTACAATTTAACTATGGCTACACCTTC. Protein product: CASSLQFNYGYTF.

V usage is TRBV10-3 and J usage is TRBJ1-1; 8 bases align to TRBD1. The germline CDR1 and CDR2 sequences are ENHRY and SYGVKD. V dropped 4 bases and J dropped 5; count of bases not matched to a gene: 12. The CDR3 covers 16 residues. The CDR3 sequence: CAISARQDREGTEAFF. The CDR3 DNA reads TGTGCCATCAGTGCCCGCCAGGACAGGGAGGGTACTGAAGCTTTCTTT.

The J gene is TRBJ1-1, the V gene TRBV28; D not certain. The CDR3 has 17 amino acids. Trimming removed 3 bases at V and 5 bases at J, with 22 bases between. Germline CDR1 MDHEN, CDR2 SYDVKM. In nucleotides, the CDR3 is TGTGCCAGCAGTTTTGCGCGAGGAAGACGGGGTTCGACTGAAGCTTTCTTT. Residues: CASSFARGRRGSTEAFF.

This clone came up a few times. The V gene is TRBV2, the J gene TRBJ2-2; maybe TRBD2 (6 bases). This CDR3 has 14 amino acids. Germline lookup yields CDR1 SNHLY and CDR2 FYNNEI. Trimming cost V 4 bases and J 5 bases, with 11 bases left between them. This CDR3 reads CASSVRGKTGELFF. CDR3 bases: TGTGCCAGCAGTGTTCGGGGGAAAACCGGGGAGCTGTTTTTT.

The chain carries TRBV18 and TRBJ1-1; D perhaps matches TRBD1 (5 bases). V was clipped by 3 bases and J by 5 bases, with 13 bases between them. The CDR3 consists of 14 residues. Germline V gene data show CDR1 as KGHSH and CDR2 as LQKENI. The CDR3 bases are TGTGCCAGCTCACCCGGGGGGTATTATACTGAAGCTTTCTTT. Its translation is CASSPGGYYTEAFF.

This clone was detected a few times. The V gene is TRBV7-9, the J gene TRBJ2-1; TRBD1 matches 7 bases. The CDR3 runs to 14 residues. Per the germline V gene, CDR1 is SEHNR and CDR2 is FQNEAQ (reference sequence). Unmatched junction bases numbered 7, after V lost 5 bases and J lost 6 bases. The CDR3 coding sequence is TGTGCCAGCAGCCCGGGACAGCTTAGCAATGAGCAGTTCTTC. Translating it yields CASSPGQLSNEQFF.

The rearrangement uses TRBV7-2 and TRBJ1-6; perhaps TRBD1 as D (5 bases). CDR1 is SGHTA and CDR2 is FQGNSA in the germline V gene. This CDR3 has 15 residues. The V end lost 1 base, the J end lost 9 bases, and 13 bases lay between the germline ends. As DNA, the CDR3 is TGTGCCAGCAGCTTAGGGGGGGTATCGGCTTCACCCCTCCACTTT. Encoded protein: CASSLGGVSASPLHF.

The rearrangement uses TRBV5-1 and TRBJ2-7, with TRBD1 matching over 11 bases. Germline CDR1 and CDR2: SGHRS and YFSETQ. The CDR3 has 15 residues. Trimming cost V 4 bases and J 5 bases; bases outside gene matches: 8. In DNA form, the CDR3 reads TGCGCCAGCAGCCCAAGGACAGGGGGCTCGAACGAGCAGTACTTC. It yields the protein CASSPRTGGSNEQYF.

This clone occurred many times. The chain joins TRBV7-9 to TRBJ1-4, with a tentative D call TRBD1 (5 bases). Trimming took 7 bases from V and 7 from J, leaving 19 bases between them. Per the germline V gene, CDR1 is SEHNR and CDR2 is FQNEAQ (reference sequence). The CDR3 spans 15 residues. The CDR3 nucleotides are TGTGCCAGCACCAACCCCCAGGGTTTGGGTGAAAAACTGTTTTTT. This translates into CASTNPQGLGEKLFF.

This chain's CDR3 is CASSAGQGRNEKLFF. The CDR3 DNA reads as TGTGCCAGCAGCGCCGGACAGGGCCGGAATGAAAAACTGTTTTTT. The chain links TRBV11-2 to TRBJ1-4; 8 bases match TRBD1. CDR3 length: 15 residues. V was clipped by 5 bases and J by 5 bases; unmatched bases: 7. Germline V gives CDR1 SGHAT, CDR2 FQNNGV.